A selection of T cell receptor beta chains follows, all from one sample in a study of shared clonotypes between healthy human individuals. Some clones are missing from TCRdb's copy, which holds only in-frame ones; the method was immunoSEQ multiplex PCR. The sample holds 450,000 to 500,000 clones, approximately 84% seen once. The sample comprised PBMCs. The source is a middle-aged woman in good health. Some clones in this sample may be carry-over from other donors' samples. Each CDR3 is given with its conserved first and last residue. Each record gives: V gene, clone size, J gene, D gene, CDR3 protein, CDR3 DNA. The D gene is left open where the match is weak. Some rows have no size entry. The others give once, few or many, or a class for an expanded clone.

v_gene: TRBV4-3
abundance: -
j_gene: TRBJ2-2
d_gene: -
CDR3aa: CASSPTGGVTGELFF
CDR3nt: TGCGCCAGCAGCCCAACCGGGGGTGTCACCGGGGAGCTGTTTTTT

v_gene: TRBV18
abundance: -
j_gene: TRBJ2-5
d_gene: -
CDR3aa: CASSSIGGQSQETQYF
CDR3nt: TGTGCCAGCTCGTCAATAGGGGGGCAGAGCCAAGAGACCCAGTACTTC

v_gene: TRBV2
abundance: -
j_gene: TRBJ1-1
d_gene: TRBD1
CDR3aa: CASSRGYQGASEAFF
CDR3nt: TGTGCCAGCAGTCGAGGGTACCAGGGGGCGTCGGAAGCTTTCTTT

v_gene: TRBV4-1
abundance: -
j_gene: TRBJ1-2
d_gene: -
CDR3aa: CASSQPRAGVSSSYTF
CDR3nt: TGCGCCAGCAGCCAACCCAGGGCAGGGGTTTCTTCTAGCTACACCTTC

v_gene: TRBV13
abundance: many
j_gene: TRBJ2-7
d_gene: -
CDR3aa: CASSWRQGRMGEQYF
CDR3nt: TGTGCCAGCAGCTGGCGGCAGGGGCGTATGGGCGAGCAGTACTTC

v_gene: TRBV4-1
abundance: -
j_gene: TRBJ2-1
d_gene: TRBD2
CDR3aa: CASSQTILAGLGTYNEQFF
CDR3nt: TGCGCCAGCAGCCAAACCATACTAGCGGGACTAGGAACCTACAATGAGCAGTTCTTC

v_gene: TRBV2
abundance: few
j_gene: TRBJ1-2
d_gene: TRBD1
CDR3aa: CASSDGQGPGYTF
CDR3nt: TGTGCCAGCAGTGATGGACAGGGTCCTGGCTACACCTTC

v_gene: TRBV5-8
abundance: -
j_gene: TRBJ2-5
d_gene: -
CDR3aa: CASSLGHGQETQYF
CDR3nt: TGTGCCAGCAGCTTGGGCCATGGCCAAGAGACCCAGTACTTC

v_gene: TRBV7-9
abundance: -
j_gene: TRBJ2-3
d_gene: -
CDR3aa: CASSLFLRNTQYF
CDR3nt: TGTGCCAGCAGCTTATTTCTGCGGAATACGCAGTATTTT

v_gene: TRBV19
abundance: -
j_gene: TRBJ1-1
d_gene: -
CDR3aa: CASSIDQDGRAFF
CDR3nt: TGTGCCAGTAGTATAGATCAAGACGGGCGCGCTTTCTTT

v_gene: TRBV5-1
abundance: many
j_gene: TRBJ1-1
d_gene: TRBD1
CDR3aa: CASSWGQGVNTEAFF
CDR3nt: TGCGCCAGCAGCTGGGGACAGGGGGTGAACACTGAAGCTTTCTTT

v_gene: TRBV4-1
abundance: -
j_gene: TRBJ1-5
d_gene: -
CDR3aa: CASSQKAGFQPQHF
CDR3nt: TGCGCCAGCAGTCAAAAGGCAGGGTTTCAGCCCCAGCATTTT

v_gene: TRBV19
abundance: -
j_gene: TRBJ1-5
d_gene: TRBD1
CDR3aa: CASSIGTGGHQPQHF
CDR3nt: TGTGCCAGTAGTATCGGGACAGGGGGACATCAGCCCCAGCATTTT

v_gene: TRBV7-2
abundance: -
j_gene: TRBJ2-1
d_gene: TRBD2
CDR3aa: CASSLGTSLNEQFF
CDR3nt: TGTGCCAGCAGCTTAGGGACTAGCCTCAATGAGCAGTTCTTC

v_gene: TRBV27
abundance: -
j_gene: TRBJ1-1
d_gene: -
CDR3aa: CASSLWGANTEAFF
CDR3nt: TGTGCCAGCAGTTTATGGGGGGCAAACACTGAAGCTTTCTTT

v_gene: TRBV6-1
abundance: -
j_gene: TRBJ2-3
d_gene: -
CDR3aa: CASSRRDLTDTQYF
CDR3nt: TGTGCCAGCAGCCGCAGGGACTTGACAGATACGCAGTATTTT

v_gene: TRBV5-1
abundance: -
j_gene: TRBJ1-1
d_gene: -
CDR3aa: CASSLGTRNTEAFF
CDR3nt: TGCGCCAGCAGCTTGGGGACACGGAACACTGAAGCTTTCTTT

v_gene: TRBV10-2
abundance: -
j_gene: TRBJ2-3
d_gene: -
CDR3aa: CASSEEVTDTQYF
CDR3nt: TGCGCCAGCAGTGAGGAAGTCACAGATACGCAGTATTTT

v_gene: TRBV27
abundance: -
j_gene: TRBJ1-5
d_gene: -
CDR3aa: CASSFMGNQPQHF
CDR3nt: TGTGCCAGCAGTTTCATGGGAAATCAGCCCCAGCATTTT

v_gene: TRBV25-1
abundance: -
j_gene: TRBJ2-7
d_gene: -
CDR3aa: CASSDWLYEQYF
CDR3nt: TGTGCCAGCAGTGATTGGTTATACGAGCAGTACTTC

v_gene: TRBV2
abundance: few
j_gene: TRBJ1-1
d_gene: -
CDR3aa: CASSDTANTEAFF
CDR3nt: TGTGCCAGCAGTGATACCGCGAACACTGAAGCTTTCTTT

v_gene: TRBV5-1
abundance: -
j_gene: TRBJ2-5
d_gene: TRBD2
CDR3aa: CASSLGSGSTETQYF
CDR3nt: TGCGCCAGCAGCTTGGGTAGCGGGAGCACAGAGACCCAGTACTTC

v_gene: TRBV5-4
abundance: -
j_gene: TRBJ1-1
d_gene: -
CDR3aa: CASSRDRNTEAFF
CDR3nt: TGTGCCAGCAGCCGAGACAGGAACACTGAAGCTTTCTTT

v_gene: TRBV18
abundance: -
j_gene: TRBJ2-7
d_gene: -
CDR3aa: CASSPRSGLYEQYF
CDR3nt: TGTGCCAGCTCACCACGGTCAGGGCTCTACGAGCAGTACTTC

v_gene: TRBV2
abundance: few
j_gene: TRBJ2-5
d_gene: TRBD2
CDR3aa: CASRTSGIQETQYF
CDR3nt: TGTGCCAGCAGGACTAGCGGGATCCAAGAGACCCAGTACTTC

v_gene: TRBV29-1
abundance: once
j_gene: TRBJ2-7
d_gene: TRBD1
CDR3aa: CSVYGTGNYEQYF
CDR3nt: TGCAGCGTTTACGGGACAGGGAACTACGAGCAGTACTTC

v_gene: TRBV18
abundance: -
j_gene: TRBJ2-1
d_gene: -
CDR3aa: CASSLGTFFEYNEQFF
CDR3nt: TGTGCCAGCTCACTAGGGACTTTCTTTGAGTACAATGAGCAGTTCTTC

v_gene: TRBV6-4
abundance: -
j_gene: TRBJ2-1
d_gene: TRBD1
CDR3aa: CASSSTDRGGNNEQFF
CDR3nt: TGTGCCAGCAGCTCCACCGACAGGGGTGGCAACAATGAGCAGTTCTTC

v_gene: TRBV11-3
abundance: -
j_gene: TRBJ2-7
d_gene: -
CDR3aa: CASSLDYASGEQYF
CDR3nt: TGTGCCAGCAGCTTAGATTATGCCTCGGGGGAGCAGTACTTC

v_gene: TRBV25-1
abundance: -
j_gene: TRBJ1-1
d_gene: -
CDR3aa: CASSESGNTEAFF
CDR3nt: TGTGCCAGCAGTGAGTCTGGGAACACTGAAGCTTTCTTT

v_gene: TRBV7-9
abundance: -
j_gene: TRBJ2-3
d_gene: -
CDR3aa: CASSPKSGRMGTDTQYF
CDR3nt: TGTGCCAGCAGCCCGAAGTCTGGGCGAATGGGCACAGATACGCAGTATTTT

v_gene: TRBV7-9
abundance: many
j_gene: TRBJ2-7
d_gene: -
CDR3aa: CASSPGRYYEQYF
CDR3nt: TGTGCCAGCAGCCCGGGACGGTACTACGAGCAGTACTTC

v_gene: TRBV27
abundance: many
j_gene: TRBJ1-5
d_gene: -
CDR3aa: CASSLNGGGQPQHF
CDR3nt: TGTGCCAGCAGTTTAAATGGAGGGGGTCAGCCCCAGCATTTT

v_gene: TRBV4-3
abundance: -
j_gene: TRBJ2-1
d_gene: TRBD2
CDR3aa: CASSHLSSHGRGINEQFF
CDR3nt: TGCGCCAGCAGCCATTTGTCCTCGCACGGGAGGGGAATAAATGAGCAGTTCTTC

v_gene: TRBV7-2
abundance: -
j_gene: TRBJ2-7
d_gene: TRBD2
CDR3aa: CASSLYTGGTYEQYF
CDR3nt: TGTGCCAGCAGCCTTTACACGGGAGGGACCTACGAGCAGTACTTC

v_gene: TRBV5-1
abundance: -
j_gene: TRBJ2-3
d_gene: -
CDR3aa: CASSPGALTDTQYF
CDR3nt: TGCGCCAGCAGCCCGGGGGCCCTCACAGATACGCAGTATTTT

v_gene: TRBV19
abundance: -
j_gene: TRBJ2-2
d_gene: TRBD2
CDR3aa: CASGWLAAANTGELFF
CDR3nt: TGTGCCAGCGGCTGGCTAGCGGCAGCGAACACCGGGGAGCTGTTTTTT

v_gene: TRBV18
abundance: -
j_gene: TRBJ1-1
d_gene: -
CDR3aa: CASSPPKGVVTEAFF
CDR3nt: TGTGCCAGCTCACCACCGAAGGGGGTCGTCACTGAAGCTTTCTTT

v_gene: TRBV28
abundance: -
j_gene: TRBJ2-5
d_gene: -
CDR3aa: CASSGHGAYETQYF
CDR3nt: TGTGCCAGCAGCGGCCACGGGGCATACGAGACCCAGTACTTC

v_gene: TRBV27
abundance: once
j_gene: TRBJ2-3
d_gene: -
CDR3aa: CASSSRVDTQYF
CDR3nt: TGTGCCAGCAGTTCCCGTGTAGATACGCAGTATTTT

v_gene: TRBV4-1
abundance: -
j_gene: TRBJ2-5
d_gene: -
CDR3aa: CASSQDTRVETQYF
CDR3nt: TGCGCCAGCAGCCAAGATACCCGTGTAGAGACCCAGTACTTC

v_gene: TRBV7-8
abundance: medium-sized
j_gene: TRBJ1-3
d_gene: -
CDR3aa: CASSARLVKGELHF
CDR3nt: TGTGCCAGCAGCGCGAGATTAGTAAAGGGGGAGTTACATTTT

v_gene: TRBV4-2
abundance: few
j_gene: TRBJ1-1
d_gene: -
CDR3aa: CASSQEYGPGTEAFF
CDR3nt: TGTGCCAGCAGCCAAGAATACGGCCCGGGGACTGAAGCTTTCTTT

v_gene: TRBV5-1
abundance: -
j_gene: TRBJ1-3
d_gene: TRBD1
CDR3aa: CASSEGQFSGNTIYF
CDR3nt: TGCGCCAGCAGCGAGGGACAGTTCTCTGGAAACACCATATATTTT

v_gene: TRBV7-3
abundance: -
j_gene: TRBJ2-5
d_gene: -
CDR3aa: CASSLVGLAETQYF
CDR3nt: TGTGCCAGCAGCTTAGTGGGACTTGCCGAGACCCAGTACTTC

v_gene: TRBV9
abundance: -
j_gene: TRBJ2-3
d_gene: -
CDR3aa: CASSVPGSDTQYF
CDR3nt: TGTGCCAGCAGCGTCCCTGGCTCAGATACGCAGTATTTT

v_gene: TRBV2
abundance: once
j_gene: TRBJ2-3
d_gene: TRBD2
CDR3aa: CASTSGRGTDTQYF
CDR3nt: TGTGCCAGCACTAGCGGGAGGGGCACAGATACGCAGTATTTT

v_gene: TRBV9
abundance: -
j_gene: TRBJ2-1
d_gene: TRBD2
CDR3aa: CASSSLGTSRYNEQFF
CDR3nt: TGTGCCAGCAGCTCCCTCGGGACTAGCAGATACAATGAGCAGTTCTTC

v_gene: TRBV29-1
abundance: -
j_gene: TRBJ1-1
d_gene: TRBD1
CDR3aa: CSVHRGGVNTEAFF
CDR3nt: TGCAGCGTACACAGGGGGGGAGTGAACACTGAAGCTTTCTTT

v_gene: TRBV9
abundance: -
j_gene: TRBJ2-1
d_gene: TRBD1
CDR3aa: CASSPATGYEQFF
CDR3nt: TGTGCCAGCAGCCCGGCGACAGGGTATGAGCAGTTCTTC

v_gene: TRBV30
abundance: -
j_gene: TRBJ1-1
d_gene: -
CDR3aa: CAWSVRWDTEAFF
CDR3nt: TGTGCCTGGAGTGTTCGCTGGGACACCGAAGCTTTCTTT